This T cell receptor (beta chain) was identified during a study of T cells in Graves' hyperthyroidism and ophthalmopathy. There are 14 residues in the CDR3. J lost 4 bases, V lost 2 bases, and 3 bases had no gene match. The germline CDR1 and CDR2 sequences are KGHSH and LQKENI. This clonotype appeared many times. Amplification yielded TCR beta CDR3 regions, with RNA transcripts as the source. HTBI primers were used for first-round RT-PCR of the TCR CDR3. TCRdb reanalysed the multiplex PCR reads using MiXCR and keeps one entry per CDR3 protein. The sample lists 500,000 to 650,000 distinct CDR3 sequences; around 20% were seen once. Every diagnosis used clinical symptoms, serum thyroxine and TRAb, thyroid ultrasound and orbital computed tomography.

This TCR was recovered from a man between 40 and 49 years old with Graves' ophthalmopathy. The J gene is TRBJ1-2, the V gene TRBV18; 8 bases line up with TRBD1. The sample was blood. The CDR3 region has the DNA TGTGCCAGCTCACCAACCGGGACAGGCTATGGCTACACCTTC. Translated, it gives CASSPTGTGYGYTF.